Below are 17 T cell receptor beta chains sequenced from a single sample in a study of blood T cell repertoires in COVID-19. TCRdb's table, derived via immunoSEQ multiplex PCR, lists solely in-frame clones and lacks some. The repertoire holds tens of thousands of clones, with about 83% as singletons. The specimen was peripheral blood. These receptors were collected from a man between 65 and 85 years old with acute or convalescent COVID-19.

This clone is a singleton in its sample. The chain couples TRBV11-2 to TRBJ2-4; TRBD2 matches 12 bases. CDR1 is SGHAT and CDR2 is FQNNGV in the germline V gene. Losses at the gene ends were 0 bases for V and 4 bases for J; bases not matched to a gene: 7. The CDR3 is 18 residues long. The CDR3 is CASSLEAASGGVKNIQYF. The CDR3 region has the DNA TGTGCCAGCAGCTTAGAAGCGGCTAGCGGGGGGGTGAAAAACATTCAGTACTTC. The full variable domain, in which reference TRBV11-2 and TRBJ2-4 provide the parts outside the CDR3, is EAGVAQSPRYKIIEKRQSVAFWCNPISGHATLYWYQQILGQGPKLLIQFQNNGVVDDSQLPKDRFSAERLKGVDSTLKIQPAKLEDSAVYLCASSLEAASGGVKNIQYFGAGTRLSVL.

The genes are TRBV19 and TRBJ1-2; D is undetermined. Trimming shortened V by 11 bases and J by 8 bases, and 15 bases separated the two germline ends. The length of the CDR3 is 11 residues. The V gene's germline CDR1 is LNHDA and CDR2 SQIVND (reference sequence). The CDR3 reads CAATRGYGYTF. The CDR3 nucleotides read TGTGCCGCTACAAGAGGATACGGCTACACCTTC.

The V and J genes are TRBV28 and TRBJ2-1; 15 nucleotides match TRBD2. V lost 5 bases and J lost 0; bases outside the gene matches: 2. This CDR3 contains 17 residues. Germline lookup yields CDR1 MDHEN and CDR2 SYDVKM. The CDR3 loop is CASSGTSGRTSYNEQFF. CDR3 in DNA: TGTGCCAGCAGTGGGACTAGCGGGAGGACCTCCTACAATGAGCAGTTCTTC.

This chain links TRBV9 with TRBJ2-3; TRBD1 agrees at 12 bases. Germline lookup yields CDR1 SGDLS and CDR2 YYNGEE. With V trimmed by 6 bases and J by 5 bases, 10 bases remained unmatched. This CDR3 comprises 16 residues. CDR3 nucleotides: TGTGCCAGCAATGCCCCGGGACAGGGGGCAAAAGATACGCAGTATTTT. Translated: CASNAPGQGAKDTQYF.

This clone has more than one count but fewer than ten. The rearrangement uses TRBV4-3 and TRBJ2-1, with TRBD1 matching 9 bases. Per the germline V gene, CDR1 is LGHNA and CDR2 is YSLEER. The J segment lost 9 bases and the V segment lost 0 bases, leaving 15 bases of the junction unmatched. The CDR3 is 18 residues long. CDR3 in amino acids: CASSQDPVDRGILGEQFF. The CDR3 coding sequence is TGCGCCAGCAGCCAAGATCCCGTCGACAGGGGGATTTTGGGTGAGCAGTTCTTC.

V is TRBV20-1 and J is TRBJ1-3; D is unclear. The CDR3 runs to 11 residues. Looked up from germline, CDR1 is DFQATT and CDR2 is SNEGSKA (reference sequence). Trimming cost V 6 bases and J 7 bases, with 10 bases left between them. CDR3 amino acids: CSAVWSNTIYF. The CDR3 DNA follows: TGCAGTGCGGTCTGGAGCAACACCATATATTTT.

The chain has TRBV5-6 and TRBJ1-6; the match to TRBD1 covers 11 bases. This CDR3 is built from 14 residues. J lost 9 bases, V lost 2 bases, and 1 base had no gene match. Looked up from germline, CDR1 is SGHDT and CDR2 is YYEEEE. CDR3 region: CASSFGTGGSPLHF. CDR3 DNA sequence: TGTGCCAGCAGCTTCGGGACAGGGGGTTCACCCCTCCACTTT.

The chain has TRBV28 and TRBJ1-2; a weak D match, TRBD1 (5 bases). Trimming removed 3 bases from V and 8 bases from J, with 16 bases in between. The germline gives CDR1 MDHEN, CDR2 SYDVKM. The CDR3 contains 14 residues. As DNA, the CDR3 is TGTGCCAGCAGTTTGTCCCAGGGAGGGTTCGGCTACACCTTC. Residues: CASSLSQGGFGYTF.

This rearrangement joins TRBV15 to TRBJ1-2; 8 nucleotides line up with TRBD1. CDR3 length: 13 residues. Germline trimming cut 1 base from V and 10 bases from J; bases unmatched to any gene: 5. CDR1 is LNHNV, CDR2 YYDKDF, per germline (reference sequence). The DNA for the CDR3 is TGTGCCACCAGCAGAGCCGTACAGGGGGACTACACCTTC. Translation: CATSRAVQGDYTF.

The chain links TRBV5-8 to TRBJ1-5, with 10 positions matching TRBD1. In germline, CDR1 is SGHTS, CDR2 YDEGEE. The CDR3 loop spans 14 amino acids. Trimming at V came to 2 bases and at J to 5 bases, leaving 1 base not matched to a gene. In nucleotides, the CDR3 is TGTGCCAGCAGCTTTGGACAGGGGGATCAGCCCCAGCATTTT. This codes for CASSFGQGDQPQHF.

The chain carries TRBV24-1 and TRBJ2-3; possible D gene TRBD2, 5 bases. The CDR3 covers 17 residues. The V gene's germline CDR1 is KGHDR and CDR2 SFDVKD. The ends were cut back, 3 bases at V and 8 bases at J, with 23 bases in the middle. For the CDR3, the DNA is TGTGCCACCAGTGATACGGCACGAGCGGCCACGGTGGGTACGCAGTATTTT. This codes for CATSDTARAATVGTQYF.

The rearrangement joins TRBV6-5 to TRBJ2-3, with D possibly matching TRBD2 (6 bases). Germline CDR1 reads MNHEY; CDR2 reads SVGAGI. This CDR3 has 12 amino acids. The V gene lost 5 bases and the J gene lost 15 bases, with 18 bases spanning the gap. The CDR3 spells CASSPQRGYTYF. The CDR3 nucleotides are TGTGCCAGCAGTCCCCAACGGGGGTATACATATTTT.

The rearrangement uses TRBV6-5 and TRBJ1-4; 7 bases are a match to TRBD1. V lost 4 bases and J lost 8; bases outside the gene matches: 4. Germline V gives CDR1 MNHEY, CDR2 SVGAGI. CDR3 size: 13 residues. The DNA for the CDR3 is TGTGCCAGCAGTTCCCGACAGGGCGAAAAACTGTTTTTT. This gives the protein CASSSRQGEKLFF.

The chain has TRBV27 and TRBJ2-5, with TRBD2 matching over 7 bases. CDR3 size: 15 residues. Germline V gives CDR1 MNHEY, CDR2 SMNVEV (reference sequence). J lost 4 bases, V lost 2 bases, and 7 bases had no gene match. DNA for the CDR3: TGTGCCAGCAGTTTAGCAGCGGGGTGGGGAGAGACCCAGTACTTC. It specifies CASSLAAGWGETQYF.

The chain joins TRBV6-2 or TRBV6-3 to TRBJ1-1, with unresolved D. The CDR3 contains 11 residues. The ends were cut back, 4 bases at V and 7 bases at J, with 7 bases in the middle. Germline V lookup: CDR1 MNHEY, CDR2 SVGEGT. Written as DNA, the CDR3 is TGTGCCAGCAGTTCTCGGAGTGAAGCTTTCTTT. It is translated as CASSSRSEAFF.

The chain combines TRBV18 with TRBJ2-5; perhaps TRBD2 as D (5 bases). CDR1 and CDR2 (germline): KGHSH, LQKENI. Trimming pared 6 bases from V and 5 bases from J, leaving 10 bases between. The CDR3 sequence is 12 residues long. CDR3 sequence: CASSPRGETQYF. CDR3 nucleotide sequence: TGTGCCAGCTCCCCGAGAGGGGAGACCCAGTACTTC.

A single count supports this clone. V usage is TRBV3-1 (or the pseudogene TRBV3-2) and J usage is TRBJ2-2; the D gene is possibly TRBD1 (6 bases). The CDR3 is made up of 15 amino acids. Germline assignment: CDR1 LGHDT and CDR2 YNNKEL (reference sequence). Trimming removed 4 bases from V and 4 bases from J, with 13 bases in between. CDR3 sequence: CASSLTGTGTGELFF. The CDR3 nucleotides read TGTGCCAGCAGCCTCACAGGGACGGGCACCGGGGAGCTGTTTTTT.